The 14 T cell receptor beta chains presented below share a single source sample, sequenced in a study of CD8 T cells in Susac syndrome. Reverse transcription of roughly 0.45 to 1 ug RNA was carried out with random hexamers. Each CDR3 protein is one row after TCRdb ran MiXCR on the immunoSEQ multiplex PCR reads. The table lists roughly 88,000 distinct CDR3 sequences, approximately 96% of them singletons. The sequenced material came from CD8+ T cells from PBMCs. These receptors all come from a human donor with Susac syndrome.

The rearrangement uses TRBV12-3 or TRBV12-4 and TRBJ1-2, with a possible D match to TRBD1 (6 bases). V lost 3 bases, J lost 8 bases, and 10 bases lay in between. The CDR3 has 12 residues. In DNA, the CDR3 is TGTGCCAGCAGTTTGTCAGGGGAAGGCTACACCTTC. It is translated as CASSLSGEGYTF.

The J gene is TRBJ2-5, the V gene TRBV4-3; perhaps TRBD1 as D (5 bases). The CDR3 is 15 amino acids. The germline V gene has CDR1 LGHNA and CDR2 YSLEER. The germline V and J ends were trimmed by 3 bases and 1 base, with 12 bases remaining between them. The CDR3 DNA sequence: TGCGCCAGCAGCCAGTTACCAGGGCCCCAAGAGACCCAGTACTTC. Encoded protein: CASSQLPGPQETQYF.

V gene TRBV29-1 combines with J gene TRBJ1-1; 8 nucleotides line up with TRBD1. The V and J ends lost 7 bases and 4 bases, in that order; junction bases with no gene match: 5. Per germline, CDR1 SQVTM and CDR2 ANQGSEA. The CDR3 loop spans 12 amino acids. The CDR3 loop is CSGRDRGTEAFF. CDR3 nucleotide sequence: TGCAGCGGCCGCGACAGGGGCACTGAAGCTTTCTTT.

The rearrangement links TRBV15 to TRBJ2-7; the D gene is possibly TRBD1 (6 bases). The V gene lost 2 bases and the J gene lost 0 bases, with 17 bases spanning the gap. This CDR3 comprises 17 residues. CDR1 and CDR2 (germline): LNHNV, YYDKDF (reference sequence). The CDR3 coding sequence is TGTGCCACCAGCAGAACCCTCCCTTGGGGACACTCCTACGAGCAGTACTTC. Translation: CATSRTLPWGHSYEQYF.

This clonotype was detected only a few times. This chain joins TRBV5-1 and TRBJ1-6; D unresolved. CDR3 size: 13 residues. Germline values: CDR1 SGHRS, CDR2 YFSETQ. Trimming stripped 0 bases from V and 8 bases from J, with 6 bases between. CDR3 residues: CASSLGPYSPLHF. In nucleotides, the CDR3 is TGCGCCAGCAGCTTGGGCCCGTATTCACCCCTCCACTTT.

The CDR3 DNA reads as TGTGCCAGCAGAATCGGGACTAGCGGGAAGCCAGATACGCAGTATTTT. This encodes CASRIGTSGKPDTQYF. The rearrangement uses TRBV7-8 and TRBJ2-3; 13 nucleotides align to TRBD2. Germline values: CDR1 SGHVS, CDR2 FQNEAQ. The CDR3 loop spans 16 amino acids. Unmatched junction bases numbered 7, after V lost 6 bases and J lost 4 bases.

The chain has TRBV21-1 and TRBJ2-5. TRBV21-1 is a pseudogene segment. The CDR3 length is 14 residues. The CDR3 is CASSKAPTLGTQYF. CDR3 DNA sequence: TGTGCCAGCAGCAAAGCCCCGACTCTAGGGACCCAGTACTTC.

The chain employs TRBV27 and TRBJ2-7, with TRBD1 matching 7 bases. V was clipped by 3 bases and J by 4 bases; unmatched bases: 6. This CDR3 is built from 14 residues. Germline assignment: CDR1 MNHEY and CDR2 SMNVEV (reference sequence). The CDR3 sequence is CASSLERGLYEQYF. The DNA of the CDR3 is TGTGCCAGCAGTTTGGAGAGGGGGCTATACGAGCAGTACTTC.

The chain is built from TRBV13 and TRBJ2-5; D call uncertain. The germline V and J ends were trimmed by 3 bases and 1 base, with 6 bases remaining between them. Per germline, CDR1 PRHDT and CDR2 FYEKMQ (reference sequence). The length of the CDR3 is 13 residues. In DNA, the CDR3 is TGTGCCAGCAGCTTTGGTAGCCAAGAGACCCAGTACTTC. Protein: CASSFGSQETQYF. Full variable domain (missing parts from reference TRBV13 and TRBJ2-5): AAGVIQSPRHLIKEKRETATLKCYPIPRHDTVYWYQQGPGQDPQFLISFYEKMQSDKGSIPDRFSAQQFSDYHSELNMSSLELGDSALYFCASSFGSQETQYFGPGTRLLVL.

This chain connects TRBV4-3 to TRBJ2-1; a possible D gene is TRBD2 (5 bases). CDR1 and CDR2 from the germline V gene are LGHNA and YSLEER. Trimming took off 4 bases at V and 6 bases at J, with 10 bases between the two ends. The CDR3 covers 13 residues. CDR3 sequence reads: CASSPYGGNEQFF. CDR3 sequence (DNA): TGCGCCAGCAGCCCGTACGGAGGCAATGAGCAGTTCTTC.

This clonotype was detected only once. The CDR3, as DNA: TGCAGCGTTCCGGGACAGGGTATGGGAGGCTACACCTTC. Residues: CSVPGQGMGGYTF. The chain combines TRBV29-1 with TRBJ1-2; 9 bases line up with TRBD1. This CDR3 is 13 amino acids long. CDR1 SQVTM and CDR2 ANQGSEA come from the germline V gene. J gave up 8 bases and V 5 bases, and 9 bases lay outside the gene matches.

This sequence joins TRBV27 and TRBJ2-1; tentative D call: TRBD2 (6 bases). Trimming took off 0 bases at V and 9 bases at J, with 9 bases between the two ends. Germline V gene lookup returns CDR1 MNHEY and CDR2 SMNVEV (reference sequence). The CDR3 is 13 residues long. The CDR3 loop is CASSLSGGREQFF. Written as DNA, the CDR3 is TGTGCCAGCAGTTTATCGGGAGGACGTGAGCAGTTCTTC.

In DNA form, the CDR3 reads TGTGCCAGCAGCGCTTGGGACAACCCAGGAGACCAGTACTTC. The encoded protein is CASSAWDNPGDQYF. V is TRBV9 and J is TRBJ2-5; a weak D match, TRBD1 (6 bases). Trimming cost V 3 bases and J 10 bases, with 19 bases left between them. The CDR3 covers 14 residues. Germline CDR1 SGDLS, CDR2 YYNGEE. Full variable domain (rest looked up from reference TRBV9 and TRBJ2-5): DSGVTQTPKHLITATGQRVTLRCSPRSGDLSVYWYQQSLDQGLQFLIQYYNGEERAKGNILERFSAQQFPDLHSELNLSSLELGDSALYFCASSAWDNPGDQYFGPGTRLLVL.

The V call is TRBV7-9, the J call TRBJ2-1; 8 nucleotides line up with TRBD1. Germline loops: CDR1 SEHNR, CDR2 FQNEAQ (reference sequence). The J segment lost 6 bases and the V segment lost 5 bases, leaving 9 bases of the junction unmatched. This CDR3 has 15 residues. CDR3 region: CASSLTGQVSNEQFF. CDR3 DNA: TGTGCCAGCAGCCTCACGGGACAGGTGTCCAATGAGCAGTTCTTC.